This TCR beta chain was identified in a study of blood T cell repertoires in COVID-19. The wider study: From T cells, B-cell-depleted T cells, or PBMCs came the material, which was cDNA or gDNA.

Under the authors' procedure: Amplifying reference gene primers gave estimates of nucleated cell counts. Some clones are missing from TCRdb's copy, which holds only in-frame ones; the method was immunoSEQ multiplex PCR. D and trimming were read from the DNA, whereas the V and J calls and clone size are those reported in that table. The table includes over 150,000 clones, roughly 84% detected once. The sample consisted of peripheral blood. The sequence was obtained from a woman aged 55-70 years with COVID-19, enrolled during active disease.

The CDR3 here is CATLGSANEQFF. In DNA, the CDR3 is TGTGCCACCCTAGGCAGCGCCAATGAGCAGTTCTTC. V and J are TRBV6-5 and TRBJ2-1; D is uncertain. Trimming cost V 10 bases and J 6 bases, with 13 bases left between them. The CDR3 consists of 12 residues. Per germline, CDR1 MNHEY and CDR2 SVGAGI.